Listed below are T cell receptor beta chains from one sample, sequenced in a study of hypomethylating agent response in myelodysplastic syndrome. TCRdb's table, derived via immunoSEQ multiplex PCR, lists solely in-frame clones and lacks some. The table records approximately 7,000 clones, approximately 86% of them present only once. Sequencing used bone marrow, obtained before or after starting hypomethylating agent treatment for myelodysplastic syndrome (not recorded which). These receptors were taken from a human donor with myelodysplastic syndrome. The CDR3 runs from the conserved cysteine through the conserved F or W. Each record gives: clone size, D gene, V gene, J gene, CDR3 protein, CDR3 DNA. D genes are given only for firm matches. Expanded clones get a size class; other rows say once, few or many, or leave the size out.

NA,NA,TRBV5-4,TRBJ1-1,CASSWYRKPNTEAFF,TGTGCCAGCAGCTGGTACAGGAAACCCAACACTGAAGCTTTCTTT
NA,TRBD1,TRBV19,TRBJ2-1,CASSIRGAGQGYNEQFF,TGTGCCAGTAGTATTCGTGGGGCGGGACAGGGGTACAATGAGCAGTTCTTC
NA,NA,TRBV5-4,TRBJ2-5,CASSLDRVETQYF,TGTGCCAGCAGCTTGGACAGGGTGGAGACCCAGTACTTC
NA,NA,TRBV4-2,TRBJ1-5,CASSQELSGPQHF,TGTGCCAGCAGCCAAGAACTATCTGGGCCCCAGCATTTT
few,TRBD1,TRBV19,TRBJ1-5,CASSSGQGGNQPQHF,TGTGCCAGTAGTTCAGGACAGGGCGGCAATCAGCCCCAGCATTTT
NA,TRBD2,TRBV4-1,TRBJ2-1,CASSRRGGSSYNEQFF,TGCGCCAGCAGCCGGCGCGGGGGAAGCTCCTACAATGAGCAGTTCTTC
NA,TRBD1,TRBV27,TRBJ2-1,CASSTHPTGSNEQFF,TGTGCCAGCAGTACCCACCCGACAGGGTCCAATGAGCAGTTCTTC
NA,NA,TRBV7-3,TRBJ2-1,CASSLDNEQFF,TGTGCCAGCAGCTTAGACAATGAGCAGTTCTTC
NA,TRBD1,TRBV5-1,TRBJ2-6,CATKDGTGGRGSGANVLTF,TGCGCCACCAAGGACGGGACAGGGGGCCGGGGCTCTGGGGCCAACGTCCTGACTTTC
NA,TRBD1,TRBV5-8,TRBJ2-7,CASSPGQEPYEQYF,TGTGCCAGCAGCCCGGGACAGGAGCCTTACGAGCAGTACTTC
NA,TRBD1,TRBV5-1,TRBJ1-1,CASSAGDRLLNTEAFF,TGCGCCAGCAGCGCGGGGGACAGACTTTTGAACACTGAAGCTTTCTTT
NA,NA,TRBV28,TRBJ2-2,CATLNDAPNTGELFF,TGTGCCACTCTCAATGATGCTCCGAACACCGGGGAGCTGTTTTTT
once,NA,TRBV9,TRBJ2-3,CASSAPTRDTQYF,TGTGCCAGCAGCGCCCCTACTAGGGATACGCAGTATTTT
NA,TRBD1,TRBV4-1,TRBJ2-2,CASSTGQFTGELFF,TGCGCCAGCAGTACGGGACAGTTCACCGGGGAGCTGTTTTTT
NA,NA,TRBV5-1,TRBJ1-4,CASSFERPNEKLFF,TGCGCCAGCAGCTTTGAAAGGCCCAATGAAAAACTGTTTTTT
NA,NA,TRBV15,TRBJ1-2,CATSRDRRGDHGYTF,TGTGCCACCAGCAGAGATCGTCGGGGTGACCATGGCTACACCTTC
once,NA,TRBV19,TRBJ2-1,CASTPNTAGAHEQFF,TGTGCCAGTACCCCAAACACGGCCGGGGCCCATGAGCAGTTCTTC
NA,TRBD1,TRBV7-9,TRBJ1-4,CASSLGNRGEKLFF,TGTGCCAGCAGCTTAGGGAACAGGGGAGAAAAACTGTTTTTT
NA,TRBD1,TRBV19,TRBJ1-2,CASSTSWTGGRPGYTF,TGTGCCAGTAGTACCTCTTGGACAGGGGGGAGGCCTGGCTACACCTTC
NA,NA,TRBV7-2,TRBJ1-3,CASSPAAGSSGNTIYF,TGTGCCAGCAGCCCCGCGGCAGGTTCCTCTGGAAACACCATATATTTT
few,TRBD2,TRBV2,TRBJ2-7,CASAKLPQGLAGAREQYF,TGTGCCAGCGCCAAGCTTCCCCAAGGACTAGCGGGGGCAAGGGAGCAGTACTTC
NA,NA,TRBV5-1,TRBJ1-1,CASGDGRTMNTEAFF,TGCGCCAGCGGGGACGGTAGGACGATGAACACTGAAGCTTTCTTT
NA,TRBD2,TRBV4-1,TRBJ2-3,CASSQERAGGTDTQYF,TGCGCCAGCAGCCAAGAGCGAGCGGGGGGCACAGATACGCAGTATTTT
NA,NA,TRBV7-2,TRBJ2-7,CASSLGGDYEQYF,TGTGCCAGCAGCTTGGGGGGTGACTACGAGCAGTACTTC
NA,NA,TRBV6-1,TRBJ1-5,CASSEWKGQPQHF,TGTGCCAGCAGTGAATGGAAGGGTCAGCCCCAGCATTTT
NA,NA,TRBV4-1,TRBJ2-1,CASSQDLAGYNEQFF,TGCGCCAGCAGCCAAGATTTGGCGGGTTACAATGAGCAGTTCTTC
once,NA,TRBV19,TRBJ1-1,CASSIPPGTGEAFF,TGTGCCAGTAGTATACCCCCAGGTACGGGTGAAGCTTTCTTT
NA,NA,TRBV29-1,TRBJ1-1,CSVQIGGANTEAFF,TGCAGCGTCCAAATCGGGGGCGCGAACACTGAAGCTTTCTTT
NA,NA,TRBV5-6,TRBJ2-7,CASSLAGNSYEQYF,TGTGCCAGCAGCTTGGCGGGCAATTCCTACGAGCAGTACTTC
NA,TRBD1,TRBV9,TRBJ2-2,CASSLTTGEAGELFF,TGTGCCAGCAGCCTAACGACAGGGGAGGCCGGGGAGCTGTTTTTT
NA,NA,TRBV10-1,TRBJ1-1,CASSDTDYTEAFF,TGCGCCAGCAGTGATACCGACTACACTGAAGCTTTCTTT
NA,NA,TRBV18,TRBJ2-1,CASSPPVGVEQFF,TGTGCCAGCTCACCACCGGTGGGGGTTGAGCAGTTCTTC
NA,TRBD1,TRBV5-4,TRBJ2-7,CASSWTGEIHEQYF,TGTGCCAGCAGCTGGACAGGGGAGATCCACGAGCAGTACTTC
NA,TRBD1,TRBV6-5,TRBJ1-5,CASSPRGQGVQPQHF,TGTGCCAGCAGTCCCCGGGGGCAGGGGGTCCAGCCCCAGCATTTT
NA,NA,TRBV5-1,TRBJ2-2,CASSFQGSGELFF,TGCGCCAGCAGCTTTCAGGGTTCCGGGGAGCTGTTTTTT
NA,TRBD2,TRBV11-2,TRBJ2-3,CASSFAGGASTDTQYF,TGTGCCAGCAGCTTCGCCGGGGGGGCCAGCACAGATACGCAGTATTTT
NA,NA,TRBV5-6,TRBJ2-5,CASSYRDLQETQYF,TGTGCCAGCAGCTACCGGGACCTACAAGAGACCCAGTACTTC
once,NA,TRBV2,TRBJ2-6,CASTPLGQGGSSGANVLTF,TGTGCCAGCACCCCCCTTGGACAGGGCGGGAGCTCTGGGGCCAACGTCCTGACTTTC
NA,NA,TRBV5-6,TRBJ1-2,CASSRPAGRGYTF,TGTGCCAGCAGCCGCCCCGCAGGGCGCGGCTACACCTTC
NA,TRBD2,TRBV5-4,TRBJ2-3,CASSLAGGPDTQYF,TGTGCCAGCAGCTTGGCGGGGGGGCCAGATACGCAGTATTTT
NA,TRBD1,TRBV11-1,TRBJ2-7,CASTSGTGITYEQYF,TGTGCCAGCACCTCCGGGACAGGAATAACCTACGAGCAGTACTTC
NA,NA,TRBV5-6,TRBJ1-2,CASSLGPSNYGYAF,TGTGCCAGCAGCTTGGGACCGTCGAACTATGGCTACGCCTTC
NA,NA,TRBV4-1,TRBJ2-1,CASSQDRARSSYNEQFF,TGCGCCAGCAGCCAAGACCGGGCGCGGAGCTCCTACAATGAGCAGTTCTTC
NA,NA,TRBV18,TRBJ2-1,CASSQGSNEQFF,TGTGCCAGCTCACAGGGGAGTAATGAGCAGTTCTTC
NA,NA,TRBV12-5,TRBJ2-3,CASGLGTFTDTQYF,TGTGCTAGTGGTTTGGGGACCTTCACAGATACGCAGTATTTT
NA,NA,TRBV9,TRBJ1-6,CASSESGTTNSPLHF,TGTGCCAGCAGCGAGTCGGGGACAACGAATTCACCCCTCCACTTT
NA,NA,TRBV2,TRBJ2-1,CASRTDGEVRGNEQFF,TGTGCCAGCAGGACCGACGGCGAAGTTCGCGGTAATGAGCAGTTCTTC
NA,NA,TRBV30,TRBJ1-6,CAWSENHRRPLHF,TGTGCCTGGAGTGAAAACCACAGGCGCCCCCTCCACTTT
NA,NA,TRBV19,TRBJ2-5,CASSRGGVTPGETQYF,TGTGCCAGTAGCAGGGGGGGTGTCACCCCAGGAGAGACCCAGTACTTC
once,NA,TRBV28,TRBJ1-2,CASSFSGAGVYYGYTF,TGTGCCAGCAGTTTTTCAGGGGCAGGGGTGTACTATGGCTACACCTTC
NA,TRBD1,TRBV5-1,TRBJ2-2,CASTRTGYTGELFF,TGCGCCAGCACCCGGACAGGGTACACCGGGGAGCTGTTTTTT
NA,NA,TRBV6-1,TRBJ1-3,CASSLSGSRNTIYF,TGTGCCAGCAGCCTCTCGGGATCGAGAAACACCATATATTTT
NA,NA,TRBV7-6,TRBJ1-4,CASSLMGGSGEKLFF,TGTGCCAGCAGCTTAATGGGGGGCTCCGGTGAAAAACTGTTTTTT